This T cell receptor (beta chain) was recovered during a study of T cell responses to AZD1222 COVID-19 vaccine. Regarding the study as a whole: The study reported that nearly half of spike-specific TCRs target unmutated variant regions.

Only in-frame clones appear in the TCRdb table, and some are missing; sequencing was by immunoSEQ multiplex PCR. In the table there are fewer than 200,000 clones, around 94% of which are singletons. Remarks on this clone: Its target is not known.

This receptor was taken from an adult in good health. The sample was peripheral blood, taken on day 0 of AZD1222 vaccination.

CDR3 nucleotides: TGTGCCAGCAGCTTGGTAGGGTCCTATAATTCACCCCTCCACTTT. It specifies CASSLVGSYNSPLHF. The chain uses TRBV5-4 and TRBJ1-6; no reliable D call. Germline CDR1 SGHNT, CDR2 YYREEE (reference sequence). V lost 0 bases to trimming and J lost 1 base, with 5 bases between them. The CDR3 length is 15 residues.